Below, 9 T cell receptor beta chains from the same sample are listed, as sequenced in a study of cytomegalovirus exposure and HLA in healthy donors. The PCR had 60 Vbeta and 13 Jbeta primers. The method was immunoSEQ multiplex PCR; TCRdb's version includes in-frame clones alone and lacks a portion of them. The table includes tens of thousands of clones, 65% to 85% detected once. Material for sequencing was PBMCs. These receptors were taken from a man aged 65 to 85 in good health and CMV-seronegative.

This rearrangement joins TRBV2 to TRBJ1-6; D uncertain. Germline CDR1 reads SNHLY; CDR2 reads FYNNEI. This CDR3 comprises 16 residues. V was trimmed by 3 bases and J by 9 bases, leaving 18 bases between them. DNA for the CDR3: TGTGCCAGCAGTGAGGTTAACAGCTTGCGGGGTTCACCCCTCCACTTT. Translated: CASSEVNSLRGSPLHF.

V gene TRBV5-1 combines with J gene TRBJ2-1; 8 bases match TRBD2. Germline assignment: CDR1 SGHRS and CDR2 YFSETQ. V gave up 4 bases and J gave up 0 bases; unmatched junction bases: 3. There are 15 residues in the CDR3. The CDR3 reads CASSRLASSYNEQFF. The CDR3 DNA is TGCGCCAGCAGCCGACTAGCGAGCTCCTACAATGAGCAGTTCTTC.

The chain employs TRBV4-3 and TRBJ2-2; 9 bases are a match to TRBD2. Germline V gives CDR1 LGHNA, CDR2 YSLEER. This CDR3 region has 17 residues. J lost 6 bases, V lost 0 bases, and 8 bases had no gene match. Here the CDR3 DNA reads TGCGCCAGCAGCCAAGACCTTGGTAGCGGGAGTGCCGGGGAGCTGTTTTTT. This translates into CASSQDLGSGSAGELFF.

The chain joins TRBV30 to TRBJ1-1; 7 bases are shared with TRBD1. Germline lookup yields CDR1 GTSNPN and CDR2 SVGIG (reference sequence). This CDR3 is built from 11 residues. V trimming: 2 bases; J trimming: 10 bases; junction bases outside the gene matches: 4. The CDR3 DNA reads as TGTGCCTGGAGTTCGACAGGGAGAGCTTTCTTT. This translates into CAWSSTGRAFF.

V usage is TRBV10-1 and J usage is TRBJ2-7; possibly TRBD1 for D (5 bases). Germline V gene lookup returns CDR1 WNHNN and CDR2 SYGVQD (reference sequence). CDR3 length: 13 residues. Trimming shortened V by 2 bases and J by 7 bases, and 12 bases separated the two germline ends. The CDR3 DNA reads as TGCGCCAGCAGTGAGAATCCACCAGGGGAGCAGTACTTC. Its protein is CASSENPPGEQYF.

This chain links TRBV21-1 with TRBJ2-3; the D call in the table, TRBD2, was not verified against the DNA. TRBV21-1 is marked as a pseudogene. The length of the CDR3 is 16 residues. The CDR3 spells CASSKESGGSTDTQYF. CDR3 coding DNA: TGTGCCAGCAGCAAAGAATCGGGCGGGAGCACAGATACGCAGTATTTT.

CDR3 nucleotide sequence: TGTGCCAGTAGTACTGGGACTACTTCCCAAGAGACCCAGTACTTC. Protein sequence: CASSTGTTSQETQYF. V gene TRBV19 combines with J gene TRBJ2-5; 7 bases line up with TRBD2. The V gene end was trimmed by 4 bases and the J gene end by 1 base; junction bases not matched to a gene: 6. From germline, CDR1 is LNHDA and CDR2 SQIVND (reference sequence). This CDR3 spans 15 amino acids. Looking up the rest from reference TRBV19 and TRBJ2-5 gives the full variable domain: DGGITQSPKYLFRKEGQNVTLSCEQNLNHDAMYWYRQDPGQGLRLIYYSQIVNDFQKGDIAEGYSVSREKKESFPLTVTSAQKNPTAFYLCASSTGTTSQETQYFGPGTRLLVL.

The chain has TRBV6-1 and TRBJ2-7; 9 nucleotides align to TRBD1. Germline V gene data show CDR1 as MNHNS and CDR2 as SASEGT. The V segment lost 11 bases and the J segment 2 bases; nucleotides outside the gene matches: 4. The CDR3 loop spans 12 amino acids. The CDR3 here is CAARDRAYEQYF. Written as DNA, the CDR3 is TGTGCCGCCCGGGACAGGGCCTACGAGCAGTACTTC.

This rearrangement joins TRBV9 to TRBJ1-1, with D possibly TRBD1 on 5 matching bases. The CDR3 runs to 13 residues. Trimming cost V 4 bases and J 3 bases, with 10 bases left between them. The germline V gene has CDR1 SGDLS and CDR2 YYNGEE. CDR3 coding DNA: TGTGCCAGCAGCACCCGACAGTACACTGAAGCTTTCTTT. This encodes CASSTRQYTEAFF.